The rows below give T cell receptor beta chains drawn from one sample of a study of blood T cells in healthy people across ages. TCRdb recomputed calls from the 5' RACE reads with MiXCR, one row per CDR3 protein. This table holds roughly 680,000 distinct CDR3 sequences, more than 20% found once. The sequenced material came from blood. The receptors come from a man between 70 and 80 years old in good health. CDR3s include the opening cysteine and the closing phenylalanine or tryptophan. A D gene is named only where the DNA matches it firmly. Clone size is stated in some rows and not others, as once, few, many or a class when expanded.

V,D,J,size,CDR3,DNA
TRBV5-1,.,TRBJ2-5,few,CASSLLGTGGPYQETQYF,TGCGCCAGCAGCTTGTTGGGTACGGGCGGACCATACCAAGAGACCCAGTACTTC
TRBV12-3/TRBV12-4,TRBD1,TRBJ1-3,.,CASSLTGVGNTIYF,TGTGCCAGCAGTTTGACAGGGGTTGGAAACACCATATATTTT
TRBV27,TRBD1,TRBJ1-6,few,CASSLRGGQGRNSPLHF,TGTGCCAGCAGTCTGAGGGGGGGACAGGGGCGGAATTCACCCCTCCACTTT
TRBV11-2,.,TRBJ2-7,few,CASSLERGGSYEQYF,TGTGCCAGCAGCTTAGAAAGGGGCGGATCCTACGAGCAGTACTTC
TRBV29-1,TRBD1,TRBJ2-5,many,CSEQQGAEETQYF,TGCAGCGAGCAACAGGGGGCTGAAGAGACCCAGTACTTC
TRBV6-2/TRBV6-3,.,TRBJ2-3,many,CASRPAVLDTQYF,TGTGCCAGCAGGCCAGCGGTGCTGGATACGCAGTATTTT
TRBV15,.,TRBJ2-1,.,CATSNWDNEQFF,TGTGCCACCAGCAACTGGGACAATGAGCAGTTCTTC
TRBV29-1,.,TRBJ2-1,.,CSVVGIGYNEQFF,TGCAGCGTTGTGGGGATAGGCTACAATGAGCAGTTCTTC
TRBV11-3,TRBD2,TRBJ2-1,.,CASSFTTSGRPSSYNEQFF,TGTGCCAGCAGCTTCACGACTAGCGGGAGGCCCTCCTCCTACAATGAGCAGTTCTTC
TRBV7-2,.,TRBJ2-1,.,CASSFQGVGNEQFF,TGTGCCAGCAGTTTTCAGGGAGTAGGCAATGAGCAGTTCTTC
TRBV20-1,TRBD2,TRBJ2-4,.,CSARSGTKENIQYF,TGCAGTGCTAGATCCGGGACTAAGGAAAACATTCAGTACTTC
TRBV4-1,TRBD2,TRBJ2-3,.,CASSQDRTSGRYTQYF,TGCGCCAGCAGCCAAGACAGGACTAGCGGGAGGTATACGCAGTATTTT
TRBV20-1,.,TRBJ1-5,.,CSAGGGQPQHF,TGCAGTGCTGGGGGGGGGCAGCCCCAGCATTTT
TRBV25-1,.,TRBJ2-3,few,CASSPRGGGDTQYF,TGTGCCAGCAGCCCCAGAGGTGGGGGAGATACGCAGTATTTT
TRBV2,TRBD2,TRBJ2-1,.,CASSPGLAGIF,TGTGCCAGCAGTCCAGGACTAGCGGGAATCTTC
TRBV4-2,.,TRBJ2-1,once,CASSQGEGGNFYNEQFF,TGTGCCAGCAGCCAAGGGGAGGGGGGAAACTTTTACAATGAGCAGTTCTTC
TRBV5-1,.,TRBJ2-1,.,CASSPGGSGNRRSSYNEQFF,TGCGCCAGCAGCCCTGGTGGTAGCGGAAATCGGAGGAGCTCCTACAATGAGCAGTTCTTC
TRBV29-1,.,TRBJ2-7,many,CSVGTTYEQYF,TGCAGCGTAGGGACAACCTACGAGCAGTACTTC
TRBV28,.,TRBJ2-1,.,CASSLSFSARNEQFF,TGTGCCAGCAGTTTAAGTTTCTCGGCCCGCAATGAGCAGTTCTTC
TRBV19,.,TRBJ2-1,few,CASTSGTSGSSYNEQFF,.
TRBV4-1,TRBD2,TRBJ2-3,many,CASSQQLAATDTQYF,TGCGCCAGCAGCCAACAACTAGCGGCCACAGATACGCAGTATTTT
TRBV5-1,TRBD2,TRBJ2-1,few,CASSLGQTSGSHNEQFF,TGCGCCAGCAGCTTGGGACAGACTAGCGGGAGCCACAATGAGCAGTTCTTC
TRBV14,.,TRBJ2-5,.,CASSKGLGETQYF,TGTGCCAGCAGCAAAGGACTGGGGGAGACCCAGTACTTC
TRBV16,TRBD2,TRBJ2-5,few,CASSQYYGTNQETQYF,TGTGCCAGCAGCCAATATTATGGGACTAACCAAGAGACCCAGTACTTC
TRBV7-9,.,TRBJ2-5,.,CASSLDLRGQETQYF,TGTGCCAGCAGCTTAGATCTGCGGGGCCAAGAGACCCAGTACTTC
TRBV20-1,.,TRBJ2-1,many,CSAEGAESSYNEQFF,TGCAGTGCCGAAGGAGCGGAGAGCTCCTACAATGAGCAGTTCTTC
TRBV7-6,.,TRBJ2-5,.,CASSNPRVQETQYF,TGTGCCAGCAGCAACCCTCGCGTCCAAGAGACCCAGTACTTC
TRBV12-3/TRBV12-4,.,TRBJ2-5,many,CASSLLTETQYF,TGTGCCAGCAGTTTATTGACAGAGACCCAGTACTTC
TRBV14,.,TRBJ1-2,few,CASSQLKGEIYGYTF,TGTGCCAGCAGCCAGCTAAAGGGAGAGATCTATGGCTACACCTTC
TRBV6-6,.,TRBJ1-1,.,CASSYYATEAFF,TGTGCCAGCAGTTACTACGCCACTGAAGCTTTCTTT
TRBV12-3/TRBV12-4,TRBD2,TRBJ2-5,few,CASSGGLAGEVETQYF,TGTGCCAGCAGTGGGGGACTAGCGGGAGAGGTGGAGACCCAGTACTTC
TRBV5-6,.,TRBJ2-3,.,CASSLTANTQYF,TGTGCCAGCAGCCTAACCGCTAATACGCAGTATTTT
TRBV3-1,.,TRBJ2-1,.,CASSQGQYNEQFF,TGTGCCAGCAGCCAGGGGCAGTACAATGAGCAGTTCTTC
TRBV6-5,.,TRBJ2-5,.,CASSYSRGRLETQYF,TGTGCCAGCAGTTACAGTAGGGGCCGATTGGAGACCCAGTACTTC
TRBV12-3/TRBV12-4,.,TRBJ2-1,few,CASTLGLSYNEQFF,TGTGCCAGCACATTGGGTCTCTCCTACAATGAGCAGTTCTTC
TRBV14,.,TRBJ1-1,.,CASSQDLGQLSAEAFF,TGTGCCAGCAGCCAAGATCTAGGACAGCTATCAGCTGAAGCTTTCTTT
TRBV28,.,TRBJ2-3,.,CASSALGVIDTQYF,TGTGCCAGCAGCGCGTTAGGCGTTATAGATACGCAGTATTTT
TRBV5-1,TRBD1,TRBJ2-7,.,CASSLAVGGTGYEQYF,TGCGCCAGCAGCTTGGCCGTAGGTGGGACAGGCTACGAGCAGTACTTC
TRBV5-1,TRBD2,TRBJ2-1,.,CASTYGTSDTVEQFF,TGCGCCAGCACCTATGGGACTAGCGATACGGTTGAGCAGTTCTTC
TRBV9,.,TRBJ2-5,few,CASSVAVATPQYF,TGTGCCAGCAGCGTAGCTGTCGCCACCCCCCAGTACTTC
TRBV20-1,TRBD2,TRBJ2-7,.,CSARPIAGGYEQYF,TGCAGTGCTAGACCAATAGCGGGAGGCTACGAGCAGTACTTC
TRBV4-2,TRBD2,TRBJ2-6,.,CASSQTTSGRALGANVLTF,TGTGCCAGCAGCCAAACCACTAGCGGGAGGGCCCTTGGGGCCAACGTCCTGACTTTC
TRBV15,.,TRBJ2-1,many,CATSRVQLNEQFF,TGTGCCACCAGCAGAGTCCAACTCAATGAGCAGTTCTTC
TRBV29-1,.,TRBJ1-1,few,CSANSPEAFF,TGCAGCGCCAATTCCCCTGAAGCTTTCTTT
TRBV28,.,TRBJ2-7,.,CASRTVQSYEQYF,TGTGCCAGCAGGACAGTACAGAGCTACGAGCAGTACTTC
TRBV5-1,.,TRBJ2-5,many,CASSLFGFQETQYF,TGCGCCAGCAGCTTGTTCGGATTCCAAGAGACCCAGTACTTC
TRBV5-1,.,TRBJ2-7,few,CASSLGLGIYEQYF,TGCGCCAGCAGCTTGGGACTAGGGATCTACGAGCAGTACTTC
TRBV13,.,TRBJ2-5,many,CASSLGPTETQYF,TGTGCCAGCAGCTTAGGCCCGACGGAGACCCAGTACTTC
TRBV13,.,TRBJ2-7,.,CASSLGLEGIDEQYF,TGTGCCAGCAGCTTAGGTCTCGAGGGGATCGACGAGCAGTACTTC
TRBV6-1,TRBD2,TRBJ2-7,.,CAIDLAGLSYEQYF,TGTGCCATCGACCTAGCGGGCCTATCCTACGAGCAGTACTTC
TRBV6-5,.,TRBJ2-1,.,CASSYSGETQFF,TGTGCCAGCAGTTACTCCGGAGAGACGCAGTTCTTC
TRBV20-1,.,TRBJ2-1,few,CSARLGQGYADEQLF,TGCAGTGCTAGGTTAGGTCAGGGGTATGCCGATGAGCAGCTCTTC